A single sample gave rise to the 16 T cell receptor beta chains below, sequenced in a study of response to subunit inactivated influenza vaccine. A single record per CDR3 protein comes from TCRdb applying MiXCR to the RT-PCR reads. The sample records 150,000 to 200,000 distinct CDR3 sequences, roughly 10% being singletons. Source: CD8+ T cells sorted from PBMCs, taken less than 25 months after vaccination. All receptors come from a man aged 45 to 70 who received an inactivated influenza vaccine.

The sample holds many counts of this clonotype. This sequence joins TRBV11-2 and TRBJ2-7; D is possibly TRBD1 (6 bases). The germline V gene has CDR1 SGHAT and CDR2 FQNNGV. Trimming cost V 3 bases and J 4 bases, with 10 bases left between them. This CDR3 has 13 amino acids. The CDR3 spells CASSFAGAYEQYF. The CDR3 nucleotides are TGTGCCAGCAGCTTTGCAGGGGCTTACGAGCAGTACTTC.

In its sample, this clonotype was seen a few times. This sequence joins TRBV20-1 and TRBJ2-5; D might be TRBD2 (5 bases). This CDR3 is built from 14 residues. Trimming shortened V by 3 bases and J by 1 base, and 12 bases separated the two germline ends. CDR1 and CDR2 from the germline V gene are DFQATT and SNEGSKA (reference sequence). CDR3 protein: CSASPAGSQETQYF. As DNA, the CDR3 is TGCAGTGCTAGTCCCGCGGGCTCCCAAGAGACCCAGTACTTC.

This clonotype was seen a few times. The chain is built from TRBV14 and TRBJ2-2; D unresolved. The CDR3 has 14 residues. V was trimmed by 3 bases and J by 6 bases, leaving 11 bases between them. CDR1 is SGHDN, CDR2 FVKESK, per germline. The CDR3 spells CASSHGPGAGELFF. CDR3 DNA sequence: TGTGCCAGCAGCCATGGACCTGGAGCCGGGGAGCTGTTTTTT.

CDR3 loop: CASSLVSVQETQYF. The CDR3 nucleotides are TGTGCCAGCAGCTTAGTATCAGTCCAAGAGACCCAGTACTTC. The rearrangement joins TRBV7-9 to TRBJ2-5; D is undetermined. Germline values: CDR1 SEHNR, CDR2 FQNEAQ (reference sequence). The CDR3 contains 14 residues. The V end was cut by 1 base, the J end by 1 base, with 7 bases between.

This clonotype was seen more than once but under ten times. The chain employs TRBV20-1 and TRBJ2-1; TRBD2 might be the D (6 bases). Trimming took off 0 bases at V and 4 bases at J, with 13 bases between the two ends. The CDR3 has 15 amino acids. Germline V gives CDR1 DFQATT, CDR2 SNEGSKA (reference sequence). CDR3 DNA: TGCAGTGCTAGAGATCTTAGCGGATATTACAATGAGCAGTTCTTC. Its protein product is CSARDLSGYYNEQFF.

The V call is TRBV30, the J call TRBJ2-7; D gene unclear. This CDR3 contains 12 residues. Germline V gives CDR1 GTSNPN, CDR2 SVGIG (reference sequence). Between the trimmed V and J ends, which lost 1 base and 3 bases, there was a span of 7 bases. As DNA, the CDR3 is TGTGCCTGGAGTGGACCGATCTACGAGCAGTACTTC. It yields the protein CAWSGPIYEQYF.

The V gene is TRBV27, the J gene TRBJ2-7, with 10 positions matching TRBD1. V gave up 3 bases and J gave up 6 bases; unmatched junction bases: 8. Per germline, CDR1 MNHEY and CDR2 SMNVEV (reference sequence). This CDR3 comprises 15 residues. As DNA, the CDR3 is TGTGCCAGCAGTTTTTCCGGGACAGGGGTCGGCGAGCAGTACTTC. Translated, it gives CASSFSGTGVGEQYF.

This clonotype was detected a few times. This chain connects TRBV28 to TRBJ2-2; no reliable D call. The V end lost 5 bases, the J end lost 4 bases, and 5 bases lay between the germline ends. The CDR3 length is 12 residues. The germline CDR1 and CDR2 sequences are MDHEN and SYDVKM. The DNA for the CDR3 is TGTGCCAGCAGTCTTTTCACCGGGGAGCTGTTTTTT. Translation gives CASSLFTGELFF.

The chain combines TRBV27 with TRBJ2-3; possibly TRBD1 or TRBD2 for D (5 bases each). In germline, CDR1 is MNHEY, CDR2 SMNVEV (reference sequence). This CDR3 spans 16 amino acids. The V end lost 8 bases, the J end lost 1 base, and 19 bases lay between the germline ends. The CDR3 reads CASQSGTAYGTDTQYF. The CDR3 region has the DNA TGTGCCAGCCAATCCGGGACCGCATACGGCACAGATACGCAGTATTTT.

This clonotype has ten or more counts. V usage is TRBV4-2 and J usage is TRBJ2-7, with 10 positions matching TRBD2. CDR1 LGHNA and CDR2 YNFKEQ come from the germline V gene. V was pared by 4 bases and J by 4 bases, with 13 bases of the junction left unmatched. The CDR3 sequence is 17 residues long. CDR3 sequence (DNA): TGTGCCAGCAGCCGTGGACGCTGGGCTAGCGGGAGTTACGAGCAGTACTTC. As protein: CASSRGRWASGSYEQYF.

This clonotype has a handful of counts. The V and J genes are TRBV7-2 and TRBJ2-2; D remains ambiguous. CDR1 and CDR2 from the germline V gene are SGHTA and FQGNSA. There are 15 residues in the CDR3. Trimming took 7 bases from V and 4 from J, leaving 16 bases between them. Here the CDR3 reads CASTSLTGITGELFF. The CDR3 bases are TGTGCCAGCACCTCATTGACTGGGATCACCGGGGAGCTGTTTTTT.

The rearrangement uses TRBV6-1 and TRBJ1-1; no definite D call. CDR1 is MNHNS and CDR2 is SASEGT in the germline V gene. The CDR3 length is 15 residues. V shed 5 bases and J shed 7 bases, with 20 bases lying between them. Here the CDR3 DNA reads TGTGCCAGCAGTAGGACGGATTTCGGGGAGAGTGAAGCTTTCTTT. Protein sequence: CASSRTDFGESEAFF.

The chain recombines TRBV7-8 with TRBJ2-7; 8 nucleotides align to TRBD1. The V gene's germline CDR1 is SGHVS and CDR2 FQNEAQ. The CDR3 is 15 residues long. V gave up 1 base and J gave up 4 bases; unmatched junction bases: 6. The CDR3 reads CASSLGSRGRYEQYF. Here the CDR3 DNA reads TGTGCCAGCAGCTTAGGTTCCAGGGGGCGTTACGAGCAGTACTTC.

This clonotype has at least ten counts. V is TRBV6-2 or TRBV6-3 and J is TRBJ2-4; 7 nucleotides match TRBD2. The germline V gene encodes CDR1 MNHEY and CDR2 SVGEGT. The CDR3 covers 12 residues. Unmatched junction bases numbered 6, after V lost 2 bases and J lost 14 bases. CDR3 nucleotides: TGTGCCAGCAGTTACGCCGGGGGGAGGAAGTACTTC. Translated, it gives CASSYAGGRKYF.

This clonotype was seen many times. The V call is TRBV7-2, the J call TRBJ2-3; 7 nucleotides line up with TRBD2. Germline CDR1 SGHTA, CDR2 FQGNSA. With 5 bases clipped from V and 4 bases from J, the junction kept 12 bases outside the gene matches. This CDR3 comprises 16 residues. The CDR3 region is CASSPIPGGDPDTQYF. The CDR3 bases are TGTGCCAGCAGCCCTATTCCTGGGGGGGATCCAGATACGCAGTATTTT.

In this sample, this clonotype turned up many times. J is TRBJ2-3 and V is TRBV6-1; TRBD2 might be the D (6 bases). Trimming removed 7 bases from V and 6 bases from J, with 17 bases in between. Germline CDR1 is MNHNS and CDR2 is SASEGT. The CDR3 runs 14 residues. Written as DNA, the CDR3 is TGTGCCAGCACTACCGGGACTCTAGCTGATACGCAGTATTTT. Protein sequence: CASTTGTLADTQYF.